What follows describes a single T cell receptor (beta chain). As yet, its antigen is unknown. These data come from a study of cytomegalovirus exposure and HLA in healthy donors. Study background: Around 85 million unique TCR sequences came from HLA-typed donors in an early release. Study findings and constraints: Later work found that TCR association rates differed between HLA loci; DRB1 had the most and HLA-C the fewest. It was likely that a cluster of highly shared sequence variants was a sequencing artifact. Associated with cytomegalovirus, according to the listing, were 150 to 200 TCR beta chains.

The germline CDR1 and CDR2 sequences are LNHDA and SQIVND (reference sequence). V lost 6 bases and J 5 bases, leaving 17 bases between the germline ends. The CDR3 is 15 residues long. The PCR used 60 Vbeta and 13 Jbeta primers. The table came from immunoSEQ multiplex PCR; TCRdb's copy has only in-frame clones and leaves some out. Found here are under 200,000 clones, 77% of them singletons; the top ten hold over 2%. This sequence was found in a middle-aged woman in good health and CMV-seropositive. This chain joins TRBV19 and TRBJ1-5; D not certain. Sequenced sample: PBMCs. The CDR3 DNA sequence: TGTGCCAGTAGACTACGGACCGGGGATTATCAGCCCCAGCATTTT. This gives the protein CASRLRTGDYQPQHF.